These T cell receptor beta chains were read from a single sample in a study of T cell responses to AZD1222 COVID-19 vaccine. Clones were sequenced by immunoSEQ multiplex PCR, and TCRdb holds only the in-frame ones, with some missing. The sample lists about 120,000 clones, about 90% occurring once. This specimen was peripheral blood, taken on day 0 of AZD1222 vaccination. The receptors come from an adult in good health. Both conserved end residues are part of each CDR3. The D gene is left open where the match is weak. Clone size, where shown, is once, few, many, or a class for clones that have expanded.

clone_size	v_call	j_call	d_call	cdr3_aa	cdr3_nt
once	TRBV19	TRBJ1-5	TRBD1	CASTRQGGNQPQHF	TGTGCCAGTACCCGACAGGGGGGAAATCAGCCCCAGCATTTT
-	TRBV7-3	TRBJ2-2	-	CASSSRGSGLNTGELFF	TGTGCCAGCAGTTCCCGGGGTTCGGGACTCAACACCGGGGAGCTGTTTTTT
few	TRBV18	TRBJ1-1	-	CASSDGSGTEAFF	TGTGCCAGCTCAGACGGAAGCGGCACTGAAGCTTTCTTT
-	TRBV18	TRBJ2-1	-	CASSPPNNRRYYNEQFF	TGTGCCAGCTCACCACCGAATAATCGGAGGTACTACAATGAGCAGTTCTTC
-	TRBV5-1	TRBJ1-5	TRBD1	CASSLTGAPEPQHF	TGCGCCAGCAGCTTGACAGGGGCCCCTGAGCCCCAGCATTTT
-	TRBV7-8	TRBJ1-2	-	CASSSGVGYGYTF	TGTGCCAGCAGCTCGGGGGTTGGCTATGGCTACACCTTC
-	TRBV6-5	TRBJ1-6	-	CASSYDTFLNSPLHF	TGTGCCAGCAGTTACGACACTTTCCTTAATTCACCCCTCCACTTT
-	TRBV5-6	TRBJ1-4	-	CASSLIMQEEKLFF	TGTGCCAGCAGCTTGATAATGCAGGAGGAAAAACTGTTTTTT
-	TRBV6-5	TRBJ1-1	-	CASSYSSTGGTEAFF	TGTGCCAGCAGTTACTCGAGTACAGGCGGTACTGAAGCTTTCTTT
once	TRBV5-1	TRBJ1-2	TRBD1	CASSLDRDYGYTF	TGCGCCAGCAGCCTCGACAGGGACTATGGCTACACCTTC
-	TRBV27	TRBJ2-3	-	CASTVGGGADTQYF	TGTGCCAGCACCGTAGGCGGGGGCGCAGATACGCAGTATTTT
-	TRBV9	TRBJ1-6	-	CASSVDSQPNSPLHF	TGTGCCAGCAGCGTAGACAGTCAACCTAATTCACCCCTCCACTTT
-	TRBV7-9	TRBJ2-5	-	CASSLGSETQYF	TGTGCCAGCAGCTTAGGATCGGAGACCCAGTACTTC
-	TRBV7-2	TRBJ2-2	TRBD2	CASSFIAGSLNTGELFF	TGTGCCAGCAGCTTTATAGCGGGGTCCTTGAACACCGGGGAGCTGTTTTTT
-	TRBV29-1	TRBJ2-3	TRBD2	CSVEDYAGGSGTDTQYF	TGCAGCGTTGAAGATTACGCGGGGGGCAGCGGCACAGATACGCAGTATTTT
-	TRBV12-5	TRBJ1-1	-	CASGLVRWGGVTEAFF	TGTGCTAGTGGTTTGGTCCGCTGGGGGGGCGTCACTGAAGCTTTCTTT
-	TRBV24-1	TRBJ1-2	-	CATSDSASGSDYGYTF	TGTGCCACCAGTGATTCAGCCTCAGGTTCTGACTATGGCTACACCTTC
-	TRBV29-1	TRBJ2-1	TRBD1	CSVMGTGSYNEQFF	TGCAGCGTTATGGGGACAGGGTCCTACAATGAGCAGTTCTTC
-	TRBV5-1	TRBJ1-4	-	CASSLGGFNEKLFF	TGCGCCAGCAGCTTGGGCGGGTTTAATGAAAAACTGTTTTTT
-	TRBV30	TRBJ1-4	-	CAWAGTDNEKLFF	TGTGCCTGGGCCGGGACTGACAATGAAAAACTGTTTTTT
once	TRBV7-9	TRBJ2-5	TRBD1	CASSLGTGISETQYF	TGTGCCAGCAGCTTGGGGACAGGGATATCAGAGACCCAGTACTTC
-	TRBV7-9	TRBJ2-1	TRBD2	CASEGKGVGLNEQFF	TGTGCCAGCGAGGGGAAGGGAGTGGGACTAAATGAGCAGTTCTTC
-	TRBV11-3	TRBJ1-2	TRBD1	CASSPGGGYGYTF	TGTGCCAGCAGCCCAGGGGGGGGGTATGGCTACACCTTC
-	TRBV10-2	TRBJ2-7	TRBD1	CASSGQGVGYEQYF	TGCGCCAGCAGTGGACAGGGGGTTGGCTACGAGCAGTACTTC
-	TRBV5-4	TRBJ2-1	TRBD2	CASSFKLAGGDEQFF	TGTGCCAGCAGCTTTAAACTAGCGGGAGGGGATGAGCAGTTCTTC
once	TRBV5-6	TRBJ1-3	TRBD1	CASRGQGTSGNTIYF	TGTGCCAGCAGAGGACAGGGGACCTCTGGAAACACCATATATTTT
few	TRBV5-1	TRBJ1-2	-	CASSLGQIYGYTF	TGCGCCAGCAGCTTGGGACAGATCTATGGCTACACCTTC
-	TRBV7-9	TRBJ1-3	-	CASSFGEGSGNTIYF	TGTGCCAGCAGCTTTGGTGAGGGCTCTGGAAACACCATATATTTT
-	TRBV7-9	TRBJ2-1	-	CASSFSTYNEQFF	TGTGCCAGCAGCTTCAGTACCTACAATGAGCAGTTCTTC
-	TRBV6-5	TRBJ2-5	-	CASSYGGTQYF	TGTGCCAGCAGTTACGGGGGGACCCAGTACTTC
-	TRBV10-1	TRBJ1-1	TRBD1	CASRDRLDTEAFF	TGCGCCAGCAGGGACAGGCTGGACACTGAAGCTTTCTTT
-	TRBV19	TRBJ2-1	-	CASSRLVGEQFF	TGTGCCAGTAGTAGACTAGTAGGTGAGCAGTTCTTC
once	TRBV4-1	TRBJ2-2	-	CASSHPPGELFF	TGCGCCAGCAGCCACCCCCCCGGGGAGCTGTTTTTT
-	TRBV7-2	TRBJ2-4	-	CASSKSQVSGAKNIQYF	TGTGCCAGCAGCAAATCCCAGGTGTCGGGGGCCAAAAACATTCAGTACTTC
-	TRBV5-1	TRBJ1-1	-	CASRIDSYTEAFF	TGCGCCAGCAGGATCGACAGCTACACTGAAGCTTTCTTT
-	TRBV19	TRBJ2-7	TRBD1	CASSTPGQNYEQYF	TGTGCCAGTAGTACGCCGGGACAGAACTACGAGCAGTACTTC
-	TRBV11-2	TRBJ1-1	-	CASSPDTGGTEAFF	TGTGCCAGCAGCCCTGACACGGGAGGAACTGAAGCTTTCTTT
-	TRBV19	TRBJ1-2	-	CASNIRDTSNYGYTF	TGTGCCAGTAATATCCGGGACACCTCTAACTATGGCTACACCTTC
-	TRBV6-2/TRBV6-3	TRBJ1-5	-	CASSYGNRIQPQHF	TGTGCCAGCAGTTACGGAAATAGAATTCAGCCCCAGCATTTT
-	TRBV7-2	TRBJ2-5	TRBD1	CASSLSTGSQETQYF	TGTGCCAGCAGCTTGTCGACAGGGAGCCAAGAGACCCAGTACTTC
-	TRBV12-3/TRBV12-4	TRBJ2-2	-	CASSENTGELFF	TGTGCCAGCAGCGAGAACACCGGGGAGCTGTTTTTT
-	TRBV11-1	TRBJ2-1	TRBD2	CASSLTSGGYNEQFF	TGTGCCAGCAGCTTAACTAGCGGGGGATACAATGAGCAGTTCTTC
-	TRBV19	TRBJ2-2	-	CASSIWFNTGELFF	TGTGCCAGTAGTATTTGGTTTAACACCGGGGAGCTGTTTTTT
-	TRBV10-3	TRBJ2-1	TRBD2	CAISVRGTSGRGTYNEQFF	TGTGCCATCAGTGTTAGGGGGACTAGCGGGAGAGGCACCTACAATGAGCAGTTCTTC
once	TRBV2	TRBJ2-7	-	CASSDLGTAEQYF	TGTGCCAGCAGTGATCTGGGGACGGCCGAGCAGTACTTC
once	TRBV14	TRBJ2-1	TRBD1	CASSLGQTRYNEQFF	TGTGCCAGCAGCCTGGGACAGACGCGATACAATGAGCAGTTCTTC
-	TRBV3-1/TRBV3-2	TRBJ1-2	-	CASSLPEGGYTF	TGTGCCAGCAGCCTCCCAGAGGGGGGCTACACCTTC
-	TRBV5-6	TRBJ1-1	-	CASSLVGYEAFF	TGTGCCAGCAGCTTGGTGGGGTATGAAGCTTTCTTT
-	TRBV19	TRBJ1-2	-	CASRKGGGGGYTF	TGTGCCAGTCGTAAAGGAGGGGGAGGCGGCTACACCTTC
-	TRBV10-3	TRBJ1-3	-	CAITLDPGNRNTIYF	TGTGCCATCACGCTCGACCCGGGAAATAGAAACACCATATATTTT
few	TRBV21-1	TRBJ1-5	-	CASSIRVLGGPQHF	TGTGCCAGCAGCATTAGGGTCCTCGGAGGGCCCCAGCATTTT
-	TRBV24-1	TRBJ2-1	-	CATSDTRRSGTYNEQFF	TGTGCCACCAGTGATACCCGTCGAAGCGGGACATACAATGAGCAGTTCTTC
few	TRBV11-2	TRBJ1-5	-	CASSPGAWSNQPQHF	TGTGCCAGCAGTCCGGGGGCTTGGAGCAATCAGCCCCAGCATTTT
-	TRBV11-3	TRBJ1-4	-	CASSLTENEKLFF	TGTGCCAGCAGCTTAACAGAAAATGAAAAACTGTTTTTT